One and the same sample provided the 25 T cell receptor beta chains below, sequenced in a study of blood T cells in healthy people across ages. It was with a sample-barcoded 5' primer and a J-beta primer mix that a second PCR of about 6 to 12 cycles was run. TCRdb re-called the 5' RACE reads with MiXCR, one entry per CDR3 protein. Here the sample spans roughly 2 million distinct CDR3 sequences, roughly 50% being singletons. The specimen sequenced was blood. These receptors originate from a woman between 35 and 50 years old in good health.

This sequence joins TRBV20-1 and TRBJ1-2; 8 nucleotides match TRBD1. V was clipped by 4 bases and J by 2 bases; unmatched bases: 6. The germline CDR1 and CDR2 sequences are DFQATT and SNEGSKA (reference sequence). CDR3 length: 14 amino acids. The CDR3 spells CSAKQGGINYGYTF. The CDR3 nucleotides read TGCAGTGCTAAACAGGGGGGTATCAACTATGGCTACACCTTC.

The chain recombines TRBV3-1 with TRBJ2-7; 8 nucleotides align to TRBD2. The ends lost 0 bases at V and 2 bases at J; junction bases unmatched: 6. Per germline, CDR1 LGHDT and CDR2 YNNKEL (reference sequence). The CDR3 is made up of 16 amino acids. This CDR3 reads CASSQDNQRGTYEQYF. The CDR3 nucleotides are TGTGCCAGCAGCCAAGATAACCAGCGGGGGACCTACGAGCAGTACTTC.

The chain couples TRBV4-3 to TRBJ2-7; no reliable D call. The end of the DNA aligns better with TRBJ2-5, so the J call may be wrong. There are 15 residues in the CDR3. Germline CDR1 is LGHNA and CDR2 is YSLEER. The DNA for the CDR3 is TGCGCCAGCAGCCAAGATATGACAATCCGAGAGACCCAGTACTTC. Translating gives CASSQDMTIRETQYF.

The chain has TRBV9 and TRBJ1-2; 10 bases align to TRBD1. CDR3 length equals 15 residues. The junction had 5 bases not matched to a gene; V was cut back by 2 bases and J by 4 bases. CDR1 is SGDLS and CDR2 is YYNGEE in the germline V gene. The CDR3 here is CASSVRDRGLYGYTF. CDR3 coding DNA: TGTGCCAGCAGCGTCCGGGACAGGGGTCTCTATGGCTACACCTTC.

The chain links TRBV5-1 to TRBJ2-3, with D tentatively TRBD2 (6 bases). Germline V CDR1 and CDR2: SGHRS, YFSETQ. The V end was cut by 4 bases, the J end by 6 bases, with 15 bases between. The CDR3 has 14 residues. The chain's CDR3 is CASSIIPGGDTQYF. As DNA, the CDR3 is TGCGCCAGCAGCATCATCCCCGGGGGTGATACGCAGTATTTT.

The chain combines TRBV10-1 with TRBJ2-1; maybe TRBD2 (6 bases). V was clipped by 3 bases and J by 10 bases, with 16 bases between them. CDR1 and CDR2 from the germline V gene are WNHNN and SYGVQD (reference sequence). CDR3 size: 14 residues. For the CDR3, the DNA is TGCGCCAGCAGTGATGGGGGGAGCTCCTACGAGCAGTTCTTC. This codes for CASSDGGSSYEQFF.

The chain couples TRBV7-8 to TRBJ1-1, with D maybe TRBD1 (5 bases). CDR3 length: 14 amino acids. CDR1 and CDR2 from the germline V gene are SGHVS and FQNEAQ. V shed 2 bases and J shed 4 bases, with 11 bases lying between them. The CDR3 sequence: CASSLFGGSTEAFF. In nucleotides, the CDR3 is TGTGCCAGCAGCTTATTTGGGGGGAGCACTGAAGCTTTCTTT.

The rearrangement uses TRBV20-1 and TRBJ1-5, with 7 positions matching TRBD1. Per germline, CDR1 DFQATT and CDR2 SNEGSKA (reference sequence). The CDR3 sequence is 16 residues long. The V and J ends lost 6 bases and 0 bases, in that order; junction bases with no gene match: 11. CDR3 protein: CSAQLTGTDSNQPQHF. In DNA form, the CDR3 reads TGCAGTGCCCAACTAACCGGGACAGATAGCAATCAGCCCCAGCATTTT.

The CDR3 protein is CASQLYLPDTQYF. Here the CDR3 DNA reads TGTGCCAGTCAACTTTATCTTCCAGATACGCAGTATTTT. This rearrangement joins TRBV6-6 to TRBJ2-3; D unresolved. Germline assignment: CDR1 MNHNY and CDR2 SVGAGI (reference sequence). Between the trimmed V and J ends, which lost 9 bases and 4 bases, there was a span of 14 bases. The CDR3 covers 13 residues.

The chain links TRBV25-1 to TRBJ1-5, with D maybe TRBD1 (5 bases). Germline V gene data show CDR1 as MGHDK and CDR2 as SYGVNS. The V and J ends lost 2 bases and 7 bases respectively, with 21 bases between them. This CDR3 comprises 17 residues. This CDR3 reads CASSEPPASGQGQPQHF. CDR3 in DNA: TGTGCCAGCAGTGAACCCCCGGCCTCAGGGCAGGGACAGCCCCAGCATTTT.

This CDR3 reads CASRTGTGGAYGYTF. CDR3 coding DNA: TGTGCCAGCAGGACCGGGACAGGGGGGGCGTATGGCTACACCTTC. This chain joins TRBV6-5 and TRBJ1-2, with 11 bases lining up with TRBD1. Germline values: CDR1 MNHEY, CDR2 SVGAGI. The CDR3 length is 15 residues. With V trimmed by 6 bases and J by 5 bases, 8 bases remained unmatched.

This clonotype was observed a single time. The V and J genes are TRBV6-1 and TRBJ1-6; no clear D gene. The ends were cut back, 2 bases at V and 9 bases at J, with 8 bases in the middle. The CDR3 covers 13 residues. CDR1 is MNHNS, CDR2 SASEGT, per germline. CDR3 sequence: CASSEQRGSPLHF. The CDR3 nucleotides are TGTGCCAGCAGTGAACAGAGAGGTTCACCCCTCCACTTT.

This clonotype was observed a few times. The CDR3 sequence: CASNMEGQGAYEQYF. CDR3 DNA sequence: TGTGCCAGCAACATGGAGGGACAGGGAGCCTACGAGCAGTACTTC. The chain recombines TRBV12-3 or TRBV12-4 with TRBJ2-7, with 9 bases lining up with TRBD1. The CDR3 sequence is 15 residues long. Trimming removed 7 bases from V and 2 bases from J; junction bases left unmatched: 9.

The chain is built from TRBV28 and TRBJ2-7, with a tentative D call TRBD2 (6 bases). CDR1 and CDR2 from the germline V gene are MDHEN and SYDVKM. CDR3 length: 14 amino acids. V lost 4 bases and J lost 2, with 12 bases in between. The CDR3 reads CASSSPGRPYEQYF. The CDR3 nucleotides are TGTGCCAGCAGTTCACCCGGGAGACCCTACGAGCAGTACTTC.

This clonotype has a handful of counts. CDR3 coding DNA: TGCAGCGTTGAAGATCGGGCAGGGTCATGGGGTGAGCAGTTCTTC. Its protein product is CSVEDRAGSWGEQFF. The rearrangement joins TRBV29-1 to TRBJ2-1; TRBD1 might be the D (5 bases). The CDR3 covers 15 residues. Trimming pared 0 bases from V and 9 bases from J, leaving 18 bases between. Germline CDR1 reads SQVTM; CDR2 reads ANQGSEA.

This chain connects TRBV6-2 or TRBV6-3 to TRBJ1-5, with 7 bases fitting TRBD1. CDR1 is MNHEY, CDR2 SVGEGT, per germline. The CDR3 has 18 amino acids. V gave up 1 base and J gave up 3 bases; unmatched junction bases: 12. CDR3 coding DNA: TGTGCCAGCAGTTACTTCCAACCAGGACAGGTTTTCAATCAGCCCCAGCATTTT. This encodes CASSYFQPGQVFNQPQHF.

Only a few counts were recorded for this clonotype. This rearrangement joins TRBV7-9 to TRBJ1-2, with D possibly being TRBD1 (5 bases). Germline CDR1 and CDR2: SEHNR and FQNEAQ (reference sequence). The CDR3 is made up of 14 amino acids. V was clipped by 5 bases and J by 6 bases, with 16 bases between them. CDR3 sequence: CASSIIQVYNGYTF. The CDR3 nucleotides read TGTGCCAGCAGCATAATACAGGTCTATAATGGCTACACCTTC.

V is TRBV20-1 and J is TRBJ2-5, with TRBD1 identical over 9 bases. Germline CDR1 is DFQATT and CDR2 is SNEGSKA (reference sequence). The junction had 6 bases not matched to a gene; V was cut back by 5 bases and J by 2 bases. CDR3 size: 14 residues. The CDR3: CSAGPGTGQETQYF. Here the CDR3 DNA reads TGCAGTGCTGGGCCCGGGACAGGGCAAGAGACCCAGTACTTC.

This clonotype has more than one count but fewer than ten. The chain is built from TRBV10-3 and TRBJ2-7; 8 positions agree with TRBD1. V dropped 6 bases and J dropped 3; count of bases not matched to a gene: 4. The germline CDR1 and CDR2 sequences are ENHRY and SYGVKD. The CDR3 runs 13 residues. Written as DNA, the CDR3 is TGTGCCATCAGCTGGGACAGGAACTACGAGCAGTACTTC. Protein sequence: CAISWDRNYEQYF.

The chain combines TRBV6-6 with TRBJ2-5; 9 bases match TRBD1. CDR3 size: 14 residues. The germline V gene has CDR1 MNHNY and CDR2 SVGAGI (reference sequence). With V trimmed by 7 bases and J by 3 bases, 6 bases remained unmatched. The CDR3 bases are TGTGCCAGCATACGGGACAGGGAAAAAGAGACCCAGTACTTC. This sequence encodes CASIRDREKETQYF.

The chain recombines TRBV20-1 with TRBJ2-7, with no clear D. CDR1 and CDR2 (germline): DFQATT, SNEGSKA (reference sequence). The V gene lost 6 bases and the J gene lost 5 bases, with 14 bases spanning the gap. This CDR3 region has 12 residues. CDR3 sequence reads: CSAMVDRHEQYF. CDR3 nucleotide sequence: TGCAGTGCGATGGTGGATCGGCACGAGCAGTACTTC.

The rearrangement uses TRBV6-6 and TRBJ2-7; D is uncertain. Trimming removed 6 bases at V and 3 bases at J, with 21 bases between. CDR1 and CDR2 (germline): MNHNY, SVGAGI (reference sequence). This CDR3 is built from 16 residues. CDR3 protein: CASSNPIAKTHYEQYF. CDR3 DNA sequence: TGTGCCAGCAGCAACCCCATAGCAAAGACCCACTACGAGCAGTACTTC.

The chain employs TRBV7-6 and TRBJ2-1; TRBD1 matches at 12 bases. CDR1 and CDR2 (germline): SGHVS, FNYEAQ. The CDR3 covers 16 residues. The trim removed 4 bases at V and 12 bases at J, leaving 13 bases unmatched. CDR3 DNA sequence: TGTGCCAGCAGCTCCGGGACAGGGGGCGGTCAAGGACGGCAGTTCTTC. It specifies CASSSGTGGGQGRQFF.

This clonotype was seen more than once but under ten times. V gene TRBV29-1 combines with J gene TRBJ2-1, with TRBD2 matching over 11 bases. After removal of 6 bases from V and 7 bases from J, the junction contained 14 bases not matched to a gene. Per the germline V gene, CDR1 is SQVTM and CDR2 is ANQGSEA. This CDR3 is built from 16 residues. The CDR3 spells CSVKDGLAGGQNEQFF. CDR3 sequence (DNA): TGCAGCGTGAAAGATGGGCTAGCGGGGGGACAGAATGAGCAGTTCTTC.

This clonotype occurred once. The rearrangement joins TRBV18 to TRBJ2-1; TRBD1 matches 11 bases. CDR3 length: 15 residues. Germline values: CDR1 KGHSH, CDR2 LQKENI. Losses at the gene ends were 2 bases for V and 7 bases for J; bases not matched to a gene: 4. The CDR3 region is CASSPSDRGQNEQFF. In DNA form, the CDR3 reads TGTGCCAGCTCACCATCGGACAGGGGGCAGAATGAGCAGTTCTTC.